These T cell receptor beta chains were read from a single sample in a study of control samples from healthy donors and cancer patients. Only in-frame clones appear in the TCRdb table, and some are missing; sequencing was by immunoSEQ multiplex PCR. Of about 28,000 clones in the sample, roughly 85% were seen once. The specimen was PBMCs. All receptors come from a man aged 55 to 69 with head and neck cancer. The CDR3 runs from the conserved cysteine through the conserved F or W. Each record gives: CDR3 DNA, CDR3 protein, J gene, D gene, clone size, V gene. A D gene is named only where the DNA matches it firmly. The size entry is marked missing in some rows and otherwise reads once, few, many or a size class.

CDR3nt: TGTGCCAGCAGCCAACAAGGAGATACGCAGTATTTT; CDR3aa: CASSQQGDTQYF; j_gene: TRBJ2-3; d_gene: NA; abundance: NA; v_gene: TRBV16
CDR3nt: TGTGCCAGCAGCTCATGGCAAACCTACGAGCAGTACTTC; CDR3aa: CASSSWQTYEQYF; j_gene: TRBJ2-7; d_gene: NA; abundance: NA; v_gene: TRBV5-6
CDR3nt: TGTGCCAGTAGTATGGGACAGGTCCACTACGAGCAGTACTTC; CDR3aa: CASSMGQVHYEQYF; j_gene: TRBJ2-7; d_gene: TRBD1; abundance: medium-sized; v_gene: TRBV19
CDR3nt: TGTGCCAGCAGCCGGGACGGAATCAACTCTGGGGCCAACGTCCTGACTTTC; CDR3aa: CASSRDGINSGANVLTF; j_gene: TRBJ2-6; d_gene: NA; abundance: NA; v_gene: TRBV7-2
CDR3nt: TGTGCCAGCAGCTTGGGGCGGGGGCGCGGTAATTCACCCCTCCACTTT; CDR3aa: CASSLGRGRGNSPLHF; j_gene: TRBJ1-6; d_gene: NA; abundance: once; v_gene: TRBV5-6
CDR3nt: TGCGCCAGCAGCCTAGGGGGACTAGCGGGAGTTAGCACCGGGGAGCTGTTTTTT; CDR3aa: CASSLGGLAGVSTGELFF; j_gene: TRBJ2-2; d_gene: TRBD2; abundance: NA; v_gene: TRBV5-1
CDR3nt: TGCAGCGTCGTTAACACTGAAGCTTTCTTT; CDR3aa: CSVVNTEAFF; j_gene: TRBJ1-1; d_gene: NA; abundance: NA; v_gene: TRBV29-1
CDR3nt: TGTGCCAGCAGCTCGGGACAGGGCAGCACAGATACGCAGTATTTT; CDR3aa: CASSSGQGSTDTQYF; j_gene: TRBJ2-3; d_gene: TRBD1; abundance: NA; v_gene: TRBV7-7
CDR3nt: TGTGCCAGCCGGGATTTCAAAGCGGGGGCCAACGTCCTGACTTTC; CDR3aa: CASRDFKAGANVLTF; j_gene: TRBJ2-6; d_gene: NA; abundance: NA; v_gene: TRBV27
CDR3nt: TGTGCCAGCAGCTTAGCAGAGGGGGCTCAGCCCCAGCATTTT; CDR3aa: CASSLAEGAQPQHF; j_gene: TRBJ1-5; d_gene: TRBD1; abundance: few; v_gene: TRBV7-6
CDR3nt: TGTGCCTGGAGTGTACTCCCAGCTAACTATGGCTACACCTTC; CDR3aa: CAWSVLPANYGYTF; j_gene: TRBJ1-2; d_gene: NA; abundance: NA; v_gene: TRBV30
CDR3nt: TGCGCCAGCAGCGCGACAGGATCGGACACTGAAGCTTTCTTT; CDR3aa: CASSATGSDTEAFF; j_gene: TRBJ1-1; d_gene: NA; abundance: NA; v_gene: TRBV4-1